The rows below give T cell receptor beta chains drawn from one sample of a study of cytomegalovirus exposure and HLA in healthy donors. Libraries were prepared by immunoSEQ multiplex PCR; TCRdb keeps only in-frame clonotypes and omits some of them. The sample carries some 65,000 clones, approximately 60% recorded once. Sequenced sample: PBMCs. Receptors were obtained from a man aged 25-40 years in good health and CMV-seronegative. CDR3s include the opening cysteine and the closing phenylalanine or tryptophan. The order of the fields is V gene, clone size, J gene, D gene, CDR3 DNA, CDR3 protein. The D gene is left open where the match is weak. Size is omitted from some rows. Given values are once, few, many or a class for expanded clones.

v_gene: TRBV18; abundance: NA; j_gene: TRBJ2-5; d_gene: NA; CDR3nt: TGTGCCAGCTCACACCCGACAGGGAGGGAGACCCAGTACTTC; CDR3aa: CASSHPTGRETQYF
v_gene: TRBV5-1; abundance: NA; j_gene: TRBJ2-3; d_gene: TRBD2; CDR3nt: TGCGCCAGCAGCTTGGAGGGCGCTAGCGGGGGGCCGGGGACGCAGTATTTT; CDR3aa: CASSLEGASGGPGTQYF
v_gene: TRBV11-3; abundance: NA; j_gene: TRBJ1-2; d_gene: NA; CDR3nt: TGTGCCAGCAGCCACGCCGGGGGCTATGGCTACACCTTC; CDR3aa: CASSHAGGYGYTF
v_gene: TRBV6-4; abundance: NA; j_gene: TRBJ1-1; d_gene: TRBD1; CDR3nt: TGTGCCAGCAGGCCTCGGACAGGGAGCACTGAAGCTTTCTTT; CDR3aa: CASRPRTGSTEAFF
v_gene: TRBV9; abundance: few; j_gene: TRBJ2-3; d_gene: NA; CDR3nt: TGTGCCAGCAGCGTCGGAGACACAGATACGCAGTATTTT; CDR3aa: CASSVGDTDTQYF
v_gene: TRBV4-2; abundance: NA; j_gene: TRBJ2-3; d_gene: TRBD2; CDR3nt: TGTGCCAGCACGGCTAGCGGGGGCACAGATACGCAGTATTTT; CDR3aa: CASTASGGTDTQYF
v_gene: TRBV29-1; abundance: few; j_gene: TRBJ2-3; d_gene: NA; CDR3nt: TGCAGCGTTGAGGGGGGATTATCCGACGGCCTAGGAGATACGCAGTATTTT; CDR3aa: CSVEGGLSDGLGDTQYF
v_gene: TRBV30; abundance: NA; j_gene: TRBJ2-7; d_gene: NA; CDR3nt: TGTGCCTGGAGAAGGGCGGGGGAGCAGTACTTC; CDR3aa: CAWRRAGEQYF
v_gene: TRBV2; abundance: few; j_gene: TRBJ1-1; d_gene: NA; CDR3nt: TGTGCCAGCAGTGAAGAAGGGATGCGGGGGTCCTACCACACTGAAGCTTTCTTT; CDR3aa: CASSEEGMRGSYHTEAFF
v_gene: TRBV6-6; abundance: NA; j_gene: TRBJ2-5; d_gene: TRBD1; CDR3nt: TGTGCCAGCAGTCTGACAGGGGGCTTTGAGACCCAGTACTTC; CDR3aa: CASSLTGGFETQYF
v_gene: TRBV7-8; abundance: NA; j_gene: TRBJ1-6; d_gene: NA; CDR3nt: TGTGCCAGCAGCTTAGACGCAGGGATGATCGGTTCACCCCTCCACTTT; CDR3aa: CASSLDAGMIGSPLHF
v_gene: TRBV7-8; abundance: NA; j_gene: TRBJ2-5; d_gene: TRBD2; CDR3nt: TGTGCCAGCAGCGCCACTAGCGGGGGAGTACAAGAGACCCAGTACTTC; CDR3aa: CASSATSGGVQETQYF
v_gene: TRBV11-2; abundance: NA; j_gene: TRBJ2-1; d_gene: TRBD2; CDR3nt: TGTGCCAGCAGCTTGGGGCGGGGTGTGAGCGGGGGTAACAATGAGCAGTTCTTC; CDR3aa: CASSLGRGVSGGNNEQFF
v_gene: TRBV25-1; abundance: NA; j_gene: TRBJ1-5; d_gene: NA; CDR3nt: TGTGCCAGCATTCAGGGTTTGTGCAATCAGCCCCAGCATTTT; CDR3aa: CASIQGLCNQPQHF
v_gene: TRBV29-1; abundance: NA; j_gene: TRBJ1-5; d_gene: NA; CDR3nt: TGCAGCGTACGGACACATAGCAATCAGCCCCAGCATTTT; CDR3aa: CSVRTHSNQPQHF
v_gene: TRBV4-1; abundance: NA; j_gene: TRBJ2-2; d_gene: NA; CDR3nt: TGCGCCAGCAGCCAAGAGACTTTGCTCACCGGGGAGCTGTTTTTT; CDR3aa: CASSQETLLTGELFF